Listed below are T cell receptor beta chains from one sample, sequenced in a study of blood T cell repertoires in COVID-19. Method: immunoSEQ multiplex PCR; TCRdb's copy keeps in-frame clones and lacks some. The table has a few hundred thousand clones, more than 75% seen once. The specimen sequenced was peripheral blood. These receptors originate from a young woman who had recovered from COVID-19. Each CDR3 is given with its conserved first and last residue. The order of the fields is V gene, clone size, J gene, D gene, CDR3 DNA, CDR3 protein. A D gene is named only where the DNA matches it firmly. Size is omitted from some rows. Given values are once, few, many or a class for expanded clones.

V: TRBV5-6
size: NA
J: TRBJ2-7
D: TRBD1
DNA: TGTGCCAGCAGCTTAGACCACAGGGGGCTCTACGAGCAGTACTTC
CDR3: CASSLDHRGLYEQYF

V: TRBV5-1
size: NA
J: TRBJ2-7
D: NA
DNA: TGCGCCAGCAGCCCCGGGCGGGGCGTGATGTACGAGCAGTACTTC
CDR3: CASSPGRGVMYEQYF

V: TRBV18
size: NA
J: TRBJ2-2
D: TRBD1
DNA: TGTGCCAGCTCCCCCCGGGACAGGGGGCGCCCCGGGGAGCTGTTTTTT
CDR3: CASSPRDRGRPGELFF

V: TRBV11-2
size: NA
J: TRBJ2-7
D: TRBD2
DNA: TGTGCCAGCAGCGGACTAGCGAGCGAGCAGTACTTC
CDR3: CASSGLASEQYF

V: TRBV7-8
size: NA
J: TRBJ2-1
D: NA
DNA: TGTGCCAGCAGCTTAGAAGCGGGCCGCTCCTACAATGAGCAGTTCTTC
CDR3: CASSLEAGRSYNEQFF

V: TRBV24-1
size: NA
J: TRBJ2-3
D: TRBD2
DNA: TGTGCCACCAGTGTTCGTACTAGCGGCGCGAATACGCAGTATTTT
CDR3: CATSVRTSGANTQYF

V: TRBV5-4
size: NA
J: TRBJ2-3
D: TRBD2
DNA: TGTGCCAGCAGCTTGCAAGCGGGGGATACGCAGTATTTT
CDR3: CASSLQAGDTQYF

V: TRBV6-4
size: NA
J: TRBJ2-1
D: NA
DNA: TGTGCCAGCAGTGTCGTCAGCGGAAGCTACAATGAGCAGTTCTTC
CDR3: CASSVVSGSYNEQFF

V: TRBV4-2
size: NA
J: TRBJ2-2
D: TRBD2
DNA: TGTGCCAGCAGTAGTCGACTAGCGGGGGGCACCGGGGAGCTGTTTTTT
CDR3: CASSSRLAGGTGELFF

V: TRBV7-9
size: NA
J: TRBJ1-3
D: TRBD1
DNA: TGTGCCAGCAGCTTAGTCTTACGGGACAGCCGCTCTGGAAACACCATATATTTT
CDR3: CASSLVLRDSRSGNTIYF

V: TRBV19
size: NA
J: TRBJ2-7
D: NA
DNA: TGTGCCAGTAGTATGACAGGACGAACCCACGAGCAGTACTTC
CDR3: CASSMTGRTHEQYF

V: TRBV6-5
size: NA
J: TRBJ1-2
D: NA
DNA: TGTGCCAGCAGCCCCGGGACAAGGGGGAACTATGGCTACACCTTC
CDR3: CASSPGTRGNYGYTF

V: TRBV15
size: NA
J: TRBJ2-5
D: TRBD2
DNA: TGTGCCACCAGCAGGGAGGGACTAGCTAGAGAGACCCAGTACTTC
CDR3: CATSREGLARETQYF

V: TRBV5-1
size: NA
J: TRBJ1-1
D: TRBD1
DNA: TGCGCCAGCAGCTTGACAGGGGAGACTGAAGCTTTCTTT
CDR3: CASSLTGETEAFF

V: TRBV9
size: NA
J: TRBJ2-7
D: TRBD1
DNA: TGTGCCAGCAGCGTAGAGCAGGGACAGGGTTACGAGCAGTACTTC
CDR3: CASSVEQGQGYEQYF

V: TRBV3-1/TRBV3-2
size: few
J: TRBJ1-2
D: NA
DNA: TGTGCCAGCAGCTCGGGTGGCTACACCTTC
CDR3: CASSSGGYTF

V: TRBV5-4
size: NA
J: TRBJ2-4
D: NA
DNA: TGTGCCAGCAGCTTGGCGGGAGCCAAAAACATTCAGTACTTC
CDR3: CASSLAGAKNIQYF

V: TRBV7-8
size: NA
J: TRBJ2-3
D: TRBD2
DNA: TGTGCCAGCAGCGCTAGCGGGGGATACACAGATACGCAGTATTTT
CDR3: CASSASGGYTDTQYF

V: TRBV18
size: NA
J: TRBJ2-1
D: NA
DNA: TGTGCCAGCTCACCTGGGCAGGACAATGAGCAGTTCTTC
CDR3: CASSPGQDNEQFF

V: TRBV6-5
size: NA
J: TRBJ2-3
D: TRBD2
DNA: TGTGCCAGCAGCCCGACTAGCGGGGGCACAGATACGCAGTATTTT
CDR3: CASSPTSGGTDTQYF

V: TRBV19
size: NA
J: TRBJ1-3
D: TRBD1
DNA: TGTGCCAGTATGGGACAGTCTTCCTCTGGAAACACCATATATTTT
CDR3: CASMGQSSSGNTIYF

V: TRBV3-1/TRBV3-2
size: once
J: TRBJ2-3
D: NA
DNA: TGTGCCAGCAGCCAAGATAGAGCGGCAGATACGCAGTATTTT
CDR3: CASSQDRAADTQYF

V: TRBV13
size: NA
J: TRBJ1-6
D: TRBD1
DNA: TGTGCCAGCAGCCAGATGTCAGGGGGCAATTCACCCCTCCACTTT
CDR3: CASSQMSGGNSPLHF

V: TRBV10-1
size: many
J: TRBJ1-1
D: TRBD1
DNA: TGCGCCAGCATCCAGGGGGCAGCTGAAGCTTTCTTT
CDR3: CASIQGAAEAFF

V: TRBV9
size: few
J: TRBJ2-3
D: NA
DNA: TGTGCCAGCAGCGTCTCAGGGACTCTCACAGATACGCAGTATTTT
CDR3: CASSVSGTLTDTQYF

V: TRBV28
size: NA
J: TRBJ1-2
D: TRBD1
DNA: TGTGCCAGCAGTTCGGGACAGGGAACCTATGGCTACACCTTC
CDR3: CASSSGQGTYGYTF

V: TRBV5-6
size: NA
J: TRBJ1-2
D: NA
DNA: TGTGCCAGCAGCTTGACTATGGAGGGTTACTATGGCTACACCTTC
CDR3: CASSLTMEGYYGYTF

V: TRBV10-3
size: NA
J: TRBJ2-2
D: NA
DNA: TGTGCCATCAGTGAAGACCGGGGGTACACCGGGGAGCTGTTTTTT
CDR3: CAISEDRGYTGELFF